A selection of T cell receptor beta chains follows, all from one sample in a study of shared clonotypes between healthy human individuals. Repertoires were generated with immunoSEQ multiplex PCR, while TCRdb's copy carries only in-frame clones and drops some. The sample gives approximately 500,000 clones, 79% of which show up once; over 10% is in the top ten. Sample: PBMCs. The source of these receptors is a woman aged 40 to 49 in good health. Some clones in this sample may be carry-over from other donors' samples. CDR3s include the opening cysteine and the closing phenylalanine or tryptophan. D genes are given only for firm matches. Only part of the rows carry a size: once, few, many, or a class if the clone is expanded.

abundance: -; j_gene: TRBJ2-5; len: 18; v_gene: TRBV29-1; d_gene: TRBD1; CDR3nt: TGCAGCGTTGTGGACAGGGGAGGGTTAAAGGGGGGTCAAGAGACCCAGTACTTC; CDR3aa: CSVVDRGGLKGGQETQYF
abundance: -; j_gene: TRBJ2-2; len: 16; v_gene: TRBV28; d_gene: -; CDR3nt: TGTGCCAGCAGGGGATTTATCAGTTGGGGCACCGGGGAGCTGTTTTTT; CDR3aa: CASRGFISWGTGELFF
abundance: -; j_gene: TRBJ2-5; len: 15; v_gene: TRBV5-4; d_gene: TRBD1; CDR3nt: TGTGCCAGCAGCTTGGCACAGGGGGACCAAGAGACCCAGTACTTC; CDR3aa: CASSLAQGDQETQYF
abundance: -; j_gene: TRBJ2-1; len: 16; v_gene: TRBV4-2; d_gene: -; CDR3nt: TGTGCCAGCAGCCTCGGGGGCACAACTTCTGTCCAAAATTGGTTCTTC; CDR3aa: CASSLGGTTSVQNWFF
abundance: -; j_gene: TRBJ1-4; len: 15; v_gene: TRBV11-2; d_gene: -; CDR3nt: TGTGCCAGCAGCTTAGAGGCAGCAACTAATGAAAAACTGTTTTTT; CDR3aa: CASSLEAATNEKLFF
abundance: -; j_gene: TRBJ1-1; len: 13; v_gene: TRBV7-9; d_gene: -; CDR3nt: TGTGCCAGCAGAAGGACAGTCTACCCTGAAGCTTTCTTT; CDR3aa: CASRRTVYPEAFF
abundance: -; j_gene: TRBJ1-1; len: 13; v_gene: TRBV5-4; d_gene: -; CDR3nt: TGTGCCAGCAGGGATCCAGGGATAACTGAAGCTTTCTTT; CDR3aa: CASRDPGITEAFF
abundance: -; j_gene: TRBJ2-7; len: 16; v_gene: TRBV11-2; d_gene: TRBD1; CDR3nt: TGTGCCAGCAGTCACCTCCGGGGACAGGGGGCATACGAGCAGTACTTC; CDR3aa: CASSHLRGQGAYEQYF
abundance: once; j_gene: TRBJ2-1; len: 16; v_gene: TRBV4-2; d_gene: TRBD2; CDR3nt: TGTGCCAGCAGGGATAGCGGGAGGGCCTCTCGCAGTGAGCAGTTCTTC; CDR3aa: CASRDSGRASRSEQFF
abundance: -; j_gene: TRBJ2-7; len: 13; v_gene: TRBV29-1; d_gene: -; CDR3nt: TGCAGCGTTGAGGCAGAAACCCCCTACGAGCAGTACTTC; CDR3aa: CSVEAETPYEQYF
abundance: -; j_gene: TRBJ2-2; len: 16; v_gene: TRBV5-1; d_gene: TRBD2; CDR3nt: TGCGCCAGCAGCCTACTAGCGGGAGACGACACCGGGGAGCTGTTTTTT; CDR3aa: CASSLLAGDDTGELFF
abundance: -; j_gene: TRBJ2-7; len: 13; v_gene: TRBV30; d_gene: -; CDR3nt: TGTGCCTGGAGCGGACAGTTCAGCTACGAGCAGTACTTC; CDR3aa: CAWSGQFSYEQYF
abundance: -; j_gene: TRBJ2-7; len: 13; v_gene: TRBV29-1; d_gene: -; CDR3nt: TGCAGCGTTGAGTCGTTTGCGGGGCGCGAGCAGTACTTC; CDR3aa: CSVESFAGREQYF
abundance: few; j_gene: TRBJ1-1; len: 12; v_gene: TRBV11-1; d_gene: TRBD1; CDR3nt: TGTGCCAGCAGCAGGGACAGGTTTAGAGCTTTCTTT; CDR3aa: CASSRDRFRAFF
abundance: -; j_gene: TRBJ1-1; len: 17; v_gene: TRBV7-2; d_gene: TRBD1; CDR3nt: TGTGCCAGCAGCTTAGTTTTCGGGACAGGGTCCAATGCTGAAGCTTTCTTT; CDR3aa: CASSLVFGTGSNAEAFF
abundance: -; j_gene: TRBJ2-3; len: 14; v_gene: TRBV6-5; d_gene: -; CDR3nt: TGTGCCAGCAGCCGGGGGGCCCCCACAGATACGCAGTATTTT; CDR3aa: CASSRGAPTDTQYF
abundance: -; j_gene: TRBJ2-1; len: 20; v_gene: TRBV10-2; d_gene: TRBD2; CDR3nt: TGCGCCAGCAGTGACCCCACCGGACTAGCGGGATCGGGCACCTACAATGAGCAGTTCTTC; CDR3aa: CASSDPTGLAGSGTYNEQFF
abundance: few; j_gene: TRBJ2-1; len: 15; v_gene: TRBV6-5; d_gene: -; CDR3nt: TGTGCCAGCAGCCTGGGACTGAATACCTACAATGAGCAGTTCTTC; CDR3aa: CASSLGLNTYNEQFF
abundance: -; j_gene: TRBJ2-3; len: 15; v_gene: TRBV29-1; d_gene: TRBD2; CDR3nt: TGCAGCGTTGCGGGAGGCACGTGGGGCACAGATACGCAGTATTTT; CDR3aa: CSVAGGTWGTDTQYF
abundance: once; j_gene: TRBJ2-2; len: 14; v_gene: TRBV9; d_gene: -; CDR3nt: TGTGCCAGCAGCGTAGTATCCGAGGCCGGGGAGCTGTTTTTT; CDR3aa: CASSVVSEAGELFF
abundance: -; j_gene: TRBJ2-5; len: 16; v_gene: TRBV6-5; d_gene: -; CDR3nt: TGTGCCAGCAGTTACAATAGCGGCACGGGGCAGGAGACCCAGTACTTC; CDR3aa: CASSYNSGTGQETQYF
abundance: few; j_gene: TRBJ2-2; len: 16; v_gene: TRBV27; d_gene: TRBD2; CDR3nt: TGTGCCAGCAGGAGGACTAGCGGAACGAACACCGGGGAGCTGTTTTTT; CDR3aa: CASRRTSGTNTGELFF
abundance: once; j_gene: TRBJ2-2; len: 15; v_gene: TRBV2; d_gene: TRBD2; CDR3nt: TGTGCCAGCAGTCGGGGACTAGCGGGAACCGGGGAGCTGTTTTTT; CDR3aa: CASSRGLAGTGELFF
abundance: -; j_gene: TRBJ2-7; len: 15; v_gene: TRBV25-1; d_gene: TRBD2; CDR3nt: TGTGCCAGCAGTGAATCCTGGCGGGAGGATTACGAGCAGTACTTC; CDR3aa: CASSESWREDYEQYF
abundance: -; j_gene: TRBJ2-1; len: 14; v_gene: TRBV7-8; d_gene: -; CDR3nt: TGTGCCAGCAGCTTAATGAGGGTGGGGGGTGAGCAGTTCTTC; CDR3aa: CASSLMRVGGEQFF
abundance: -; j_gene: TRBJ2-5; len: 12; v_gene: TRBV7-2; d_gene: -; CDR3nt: TGTGCCAGCAGCCCTGACAGCCTAGAGGAGTACTTC; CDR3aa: CASSPDSLEEYF
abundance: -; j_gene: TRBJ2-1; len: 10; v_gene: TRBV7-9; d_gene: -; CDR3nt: TGTGCCAGCAGCACAATCGAGCAGTTCTTC; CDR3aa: CASSTIEQFF
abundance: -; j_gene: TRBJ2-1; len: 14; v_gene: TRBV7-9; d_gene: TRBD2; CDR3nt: TGTGCCAGCAGCCCAGGACTAGCGGGAGGGCCGCAGTTCTTC; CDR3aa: CASSPGLAGGPQFF
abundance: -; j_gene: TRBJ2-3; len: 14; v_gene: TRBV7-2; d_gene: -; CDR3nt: TGTGCCAGCAGCCCCTTAAGCGCCACAGATACGCAGTATTTT; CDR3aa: CASSPLSATDTQYF
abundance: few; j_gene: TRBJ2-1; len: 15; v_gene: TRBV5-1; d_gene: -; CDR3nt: TGCGCCAGCAGCCAAAGGACAGACACCTACAATGAGCAGTTCTTC; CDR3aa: CASSQRTDTYNEQFF
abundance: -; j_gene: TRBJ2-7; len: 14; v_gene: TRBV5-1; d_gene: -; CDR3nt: TGCGCCAGCAGCGTCACACAGTCGACCTACGAGCAGTACTTC; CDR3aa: CASSVTQSTYEQYF
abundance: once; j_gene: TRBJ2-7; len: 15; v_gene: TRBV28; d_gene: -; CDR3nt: TGTGCCAGCAGTTTGAGGGACCTCGTGACCTACGAGCAGTACTTC; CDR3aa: CASSLRDLVTYEQYF
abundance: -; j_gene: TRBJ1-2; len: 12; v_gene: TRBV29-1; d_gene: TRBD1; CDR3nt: TGCAGCGTTACTACCGGGACAGTTGGCTACACCTTC; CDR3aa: CSVTTGTVGYTF
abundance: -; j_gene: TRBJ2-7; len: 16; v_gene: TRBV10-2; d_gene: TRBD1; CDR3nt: TGCGCCAGCAGTGAGTCGAAGGGACAGGGGTTCAACGAGCAGTACTTC; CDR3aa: CASSESKGQGFNEQYF
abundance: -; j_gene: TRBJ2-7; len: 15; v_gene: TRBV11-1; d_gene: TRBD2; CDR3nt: TGTGCCAGCAGGTCAGGACTAGCGGAAGCCTACGAGCAGTACTTC; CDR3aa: CASRSGLAEAYEQYF
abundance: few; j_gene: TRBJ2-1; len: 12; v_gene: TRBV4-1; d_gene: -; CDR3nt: TGCGCCAGCAGCCTTAGCGCGAATGAGCAGTTCTTC; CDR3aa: CASSLSANEQFF
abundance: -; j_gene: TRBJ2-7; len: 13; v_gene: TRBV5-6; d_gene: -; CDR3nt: TGTGCCAGCAGCTTAGGAGCAGGTTACGAGCAGTACTTC; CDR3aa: CASSLGAGYEQYF
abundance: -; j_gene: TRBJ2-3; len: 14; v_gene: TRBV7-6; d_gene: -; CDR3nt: TGTGCCAGCAGCTTACTCTCAAGCACAGATACGCAGTATTTT; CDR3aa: CASSLLSSTDTQYF
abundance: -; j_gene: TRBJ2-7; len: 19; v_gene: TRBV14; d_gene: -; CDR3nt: TGTGCCAGCAGCCATTCCCGAATGGTCGTGACACCCTGGGGGGCCGAGCAGTACTTC; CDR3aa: CASSHSRMVVTPWGAEQYF
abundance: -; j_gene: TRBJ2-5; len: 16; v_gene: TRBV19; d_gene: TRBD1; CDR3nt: TGTGCCAGTAGACCTTGGGGACAGGGGGGGCCAGAGACCCAGTACTTC; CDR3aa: CASRPWGQGGPETQYF
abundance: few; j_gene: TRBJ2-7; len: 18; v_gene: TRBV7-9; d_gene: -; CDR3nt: TGTGCCAGCACCACGCGAGCTACCGGGACGGAGGGCTCCTACGAGCAGTACTTC; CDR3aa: CASTTRATGTEGSYEQYF
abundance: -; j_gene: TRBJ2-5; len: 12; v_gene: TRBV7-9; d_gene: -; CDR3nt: TGTGCCAGCAGCTTCAATGGAGAGACCCAGTACTTC; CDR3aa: CASSFNGETQYF
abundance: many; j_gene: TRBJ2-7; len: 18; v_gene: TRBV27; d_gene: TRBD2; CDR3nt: TGTGCCAGCAGTGCCCTACCCCAACTAGCGCTAAGCTCCTACGAGCAGTACTTC; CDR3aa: CASSALPQLALSSYEQYF
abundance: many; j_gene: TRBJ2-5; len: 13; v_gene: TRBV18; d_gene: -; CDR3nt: TGTGCCAGCTCATTGGGGGTTGGAGAGACCCAGTACTTC; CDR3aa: CASSLGVGETQYF
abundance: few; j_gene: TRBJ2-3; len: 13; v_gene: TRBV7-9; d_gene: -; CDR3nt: TGTGCCAGCAGCCCAGCCGCGGTAGATACGCAGTATTTT; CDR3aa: CASSPAAVDTQYF
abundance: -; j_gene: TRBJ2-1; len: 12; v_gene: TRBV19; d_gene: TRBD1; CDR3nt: TGTGCCAGTTTTGACAGGGGGAATAAGCAGTTCTTC; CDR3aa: CASFDRGNKQFF
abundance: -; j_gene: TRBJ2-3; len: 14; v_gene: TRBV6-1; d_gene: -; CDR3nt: TGTGCCAGCAGTGAGCGCTGGGGATCCTATACGCAGTATTTT; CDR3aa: CASSERWGSYTQYF
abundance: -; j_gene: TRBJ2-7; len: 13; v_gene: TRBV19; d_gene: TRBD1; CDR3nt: TGTGCCAGTAGCCGGGACAGGGTCAACGAGCAGTACTTC; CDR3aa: CASSRDRVNEQYF
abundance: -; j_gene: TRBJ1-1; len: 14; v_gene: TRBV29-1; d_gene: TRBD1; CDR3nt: TGCAGCGTTGTGACAGGGGACATGAACACTGAAGCTTTCTTT; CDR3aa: CSVVTGDMNTEAFF
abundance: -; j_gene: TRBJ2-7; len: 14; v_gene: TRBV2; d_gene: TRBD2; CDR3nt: TGTGCCACCCAGGCGGGAGGGCCCTACTACGAGCAGTACTTC; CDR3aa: CATQAGGPYYEQYF
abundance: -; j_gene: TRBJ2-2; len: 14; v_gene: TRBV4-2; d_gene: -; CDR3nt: TGTGCCAGCAGCCACCCCAGGGGTTCCGGGGAGCTGTTTTTT; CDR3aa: CASSHPRGSGELFF
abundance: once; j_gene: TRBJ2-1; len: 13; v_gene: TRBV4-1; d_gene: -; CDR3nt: TGCGCCAGCAGCGACGCACCCCACAATGAGCAGTTCTTC; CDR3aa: CASSDAPHNEQFF
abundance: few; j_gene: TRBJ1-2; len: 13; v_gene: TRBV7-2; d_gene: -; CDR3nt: TGTGCCAGCAGCTACACAGGGACCTATGGCTACACCTTC; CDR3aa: CASSYTGTYGYTF
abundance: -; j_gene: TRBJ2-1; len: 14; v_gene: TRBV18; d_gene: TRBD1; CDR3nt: TGTGCCAGCTCACCGGGACAGGTAAACAATGAGCAGTTCTTC; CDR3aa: CASSPGQVNNEQFF
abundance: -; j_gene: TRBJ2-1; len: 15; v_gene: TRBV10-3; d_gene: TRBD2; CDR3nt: TGTGCCATCAGTGAGTCGACTAGCGGGGGCAATGAGCAGTTCTTC; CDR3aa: CAISESTSGGNEQFF
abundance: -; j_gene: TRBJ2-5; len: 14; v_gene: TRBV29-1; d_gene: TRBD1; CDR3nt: TGCAGCGTACTTGAGGACAGGGGGCCGAAGACCCAGTACTTC; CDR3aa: CSVLEDRGPKTQYF